One sample yielded the 30 T cell receptor beta chains listed below, sequenced in a study of graft-versus-host responses after intestinal transplantation. Sequenced by immunoSEQ multiplex PCR; TCRdb stores in-frame clones only, minus some. Altogether approximately 38,000 clones are present, under 85% being singletons, with the ten largest covering 3.5% to 4.5%. Sequencing was performed on PBMCs, taken more than 950 days after transplant. These receptors came from a human patient who received an intestinal transplant, so some T cells may come from the graft donor.

This sequence joins TRBV5-1 and TRBJ2-7; 7 bases align to TRBD1. CDR1 and CDR2 (germline): SGHRS, YFSETQ. The CDR3 covers 14 residues. V gave up 3 bases and J gave up 5 bases; unmatched junction bases: 8. This CDR3 is CASSSLITGDEQYF. The CDR3 DNA is TGCGCCAGCAGCTCGCTCATTACAGGGGACGAGCAGTACTTC.

CDR3 sequence reads: CASGGLAGSTDTQYF. The CDR3 DNA sequence: TGTGCCAGCGGGGGACTAGCGGGGAGCACAGATACGCAGTATTTT. The chain couples TRBV6-1 to TRBJ2-3, with TRBD2 matching over 13 bases. J gave up 0 bases and V 8 bases, and 2 bases lay outside the gene matches. The CDR3 loop spans 15 amino acids. Germline loops: CDR1 MNHNS, CDR2 SASEGT.

This CDR3 is CASSLQDNTEAFF. In DNA form, the CDR3 reads TGCGCCAGCAGCTTACAGGATAACACTGAAGCTTTCTTT. J is TRBJ1-1 and V is TRBV5-1; tentative D call: TRBD1 (5 bases). Trimming took off 2 bases at V and 2 bases at J, with 7 bases between the two ends. CDR1 SGHRS and CDR2 YFSETQ come from the germline V gene. The CDR3 totals 13 residues.

The chain joins TRBV6-1 to TRBJ1-4; D might be TRBD1 (6 bases). V gave up 5 bases and J gave up 5 bases, with 12 bases separating them. Germline V gene lookup returns CDR1 MNHNS and CDR2 SASEGT. The CDR3 has 14 residues. The CDR3 spells CASSPGAGNEKLFF. In DNA form, the CDR3 reads TGTGCCAGCAGTCCAGGGGCGGGGAATGAAAAACTGTTTTTT.

The chain employs TRBV5-1 and TRBJ1-3; weak D call: TRBD1 (6 bases). With 0 bases removed from V and 0 bases from J, the gap between germline ends came to 10 bases. Germline CDR1 is SGHRS and CDR2 is YFSETQ. This CDR3 comprises 16 residues. The CDR3 DNA sequence: TGCGCCAGCAGCTTGGGACAGGTTCCCTCTGGAAACACCATATATTTT. Amino acids: CASSLGQVPSGNTIYF.

This rearrangement joins TRBV11-2 to TRBJ1-6; D remains ambiguous. The V end lost 0 bases, the J end lost 6 bases, and 9 bases lay between the germline ends. CDR3 length equals 15 residues. The V gene's germline CDR1 is SGHAT and CDR2 FQNNGV. CDR3 protein: CASSLEVGLNSPLHF. CDR3 sequence (DNA): TGTGCCAGCAGCTTAGAAGTAGGACTTAATTCACCCCTCCACTTT.

The rearrangement joins TRBV7-2 to TRBJ1-2, with TRBD1 as a possible D gene (5 bases). The CDR3 runs 14 residues. The V end lost 4 bases, the J end lost 5 bases, and 14 bases lay between the germline ends. Germline-derived CDR1 and CDR2 are SGHTA and FQGNSA. The CDR3 sequence: CASSWGRPTYGYTF. In nucleotides, the CDR3 is TGTGCCAGCAGCTGGGGACGACCCACTTATGGCTACACCTTC.

V gene TRBV9 combines with J gene TRBJ2-2; no firm D call. CDR3 length: 13 residues. Germline assignment: CDR1 SGDLS and CDR2 YYNGEE. Trimming cost V 0 bases and J 6 bases, with 6 bases left between them. The CDR3: CASSVDLAGELFF. The CDR3 DNA sequence: TGTGCCAGCAGCGTAGACCTGGCCGGGGAGCTGTTTTTT.

There are a few counts of this clone. CDR3 sequence: CASSFFRDRTDTQYF. In DNA form, the CDR3 reads TGTGCCAGCAGCTTTTTCCGCGACCGCACAGATACGCAGTATTTT. The V call is TRBV7-9, the J call TRBJ2-3; D is unclear. CDR1 and CDR2 (germline): SEHNR, FQNEAQ (reference sequence). This CDR3 spans 15 amino acids. V lost 3 bases, J lost 1 base, and 11 bases lay in between.

The V and J genes are TRBV28 and TRBJ2-3; 11 bases agree with TRBD2. The CDR3 extends over 15 amino acids. Trimming took 5 bases from V and 8 from J; bases not matched to a gene: 9. Germline CDR1 reads MDHEN; CDR2 reads SYDVKM. The CDR3 loop is CASSPLLAGDGTQYF. In DNA, the CDR3 is TGTGCCAGCAGTCCTCTACTAGCGGGAGACGGTACGCAGTATTTT.

The chain is built from TRBV9 and TRBJ2-3; D unresolved. The CDR3 spans 11 residues. Germline V gene data show CDR1 as SGDLS and CDR2 as YYNGEE. The V end was cut by 0 bases, the J end by 4 bases, with 0 bases between. The CDR3 coding sequence is TGTGCCAGCAGCGTAGCAGATACGCAGTATTTT. This codes for CASSVADTQYF.

The chain uses TRBV7-8 and TRBJ2-2, with 13 bases matching TRBD2. Germline CDR1 SGHVS, CDR2 FQNEAQ. This CDR3 has 16 amino acids. Trimming took 5 bases from V and 7 from J; bases not matched to a gene: 7. In nucleotides, the CDR3 is TGTGCCAGCAGCCCCCTGGGACTAGCGGGATTCGGGGAGCTGTTTTTT. Its protein product is CASSPLGLAGFGELFF.

J is TRBJ2-2 and V is TRBV6-1; tentative D call: TRBD1 (5 bases). This CDR3 spans 14 amino acids. Germline CDR1 MNHNS, CDR2 SASEGT. V dropped 6 bases and J dropped 3 bases, with 11 bases sitting between them. The CDR3 DNA is TGTGCCAGCAGCGGCAGGGCAGACACCGGGGAGCTGTTTTTT. Protein sequence: CASSGRADTGELFF.

The rearrangement joins TRBV29-1 to TRBJ1-3; D is perhaps TRBD1 (5 bases). V lost 4 bases, J lost 1 base, and 11 bases lay in between. CDR1 and CDR2 from the germline V gene are SQVTM and ANQGSEA. CDR3 length: 14 residues. CDR3 coding DNA: TGCAGCGTTGGTTACGCAGGGTCTGGAAACACCATATATTTT. It translates to CSVGYAGSGNTIYF.

This rearrangement joins TRBV15 to TRBJ2-7; 9 bases are shared with TRBD1. Germline V gene data show CDR1 as LNHNV and CDR2 as YYDKDF (reference sequence). The CDR3 has 15 residues. V lost 9 bases to trimming and J lost 4 bases; unmatched junction nucleotides: 13. The chain's CDR3 is CATGQGIAGGYEQYF. The CDR3 DNA reads as TGTGCCACTGGACAGGGGATTGCCGGGGGTTACGAGCAGTACTTC.

This chain uses TRBV30 with TRBJ1-2, with unresolved D. The CDR3 totals 11 residues. Germline V CDR1 and CDR2: GTSNPN, SVGIG (reference sequence). V was trimmed by 2 bases and J by 11 bases, leaving 12 bases between them. CDR3: CAWSSGRRYTF. The DNA for the CDR3 is TGTGCCTGGAGTAGTGGGAGGCGGTACACCTTC.

This chain joins TRBV6-6 and TRBJ2-2, with a weak D call TRBD2 (5 bases). The CDR3 is 16 amino acids. V lost 1 base and J 0 bases, leaving 9 bases between the germline ends. Looked up from germline, CDR1 is MNHNY and CDR2 is SVGAGI (reference sequence). The DNA for the CDR3 is TGTGCCAGCAGTTACTTGCGCGGGTCGAACACCGGGGAGCTGTTTTTT. Translation: CASSYLRGSNTGELFF.

The rearrangement uses TRBV18 and TRBJ2-1; 7 nucleotides agree with TRBD2. Looked up from germline, CDR1 is KGHSH and CDR2 is LQKENI. The CDR3 runs to 15 residues. V was pared by 3 bases and J by 4 bases, with 6 bases of the junction left unmatched. CDR3 sequence reads: CASSPSLAAYNEQFF. The CDR3 coding sequence is TGTGCCAGCTCACCGTCCCTAGCGGCGTACAATGAGCAGTTCTTC. Supplemented by reference TRBV18 and TRBJ2-1, the full variable domain reads NAGVMQNPRHLVRRRGQEARLRCSPMKGHSHVYWYRQLPEEGLKFMVYLQKENIIDESGMPKERFSAEFPKEGPSILRIQQVVRGDSAAYFCASSPSLAAYNEQFFGPGTRLTVL.

This clone was counted only a few times. V is TRBV5-1 and J is TRBJ2-7; weak D call: TRBD2 (6 bases). CDR3 length: 15 amino acids. The V and J ends lost 0 bases and 7 bases respectively, with 17 bases between them. The germline V gene encodes CDR1 SGHRS and CDR2 YFSETQ. The CDR3 is CASSLAGEALGEQYF. CDR3 DNA sequence: TGCGCCAGCAGCTTGGCGGGGGAGGCACTTGGGGAGCAGTACTTC.

The rearrangement joins TRBV7-9 to TRBJ2-5; 10 nucleotides align to TRBD2. CDR1 is SEHNR, CDR2 FQNEAQ, per germline (reference sequence). V was pared by 5 bases and J by 3 bases, with 6 bases of the junction left unmatched. CDR3 length: 15 residues. CDR3: CASSPSLAGKETQYF. The DNA for the CDR3 is TGTGCCAGCAGCCCCTCACTAGCGGGGAAAGAGACCCAGTACTTC. The complete variable domain, with remaining parts taken from reference TRBV7-9 and TRBJ2-5, reads DTGVSQNPRHKITKRGQNVTFRCDPISEHNRLYWYRQTLGQGPEFLTYFQNEAQLEKSRLLSDRFSAERPKGSFSTLEIQRTEQGDSAMYLCASSPSLAGKETQYFGPGTRLLVL.

The chain recombines TRBV6-1 with TRBJ1-2; possibly TRBD1 for D (5 bases). Trimming removed 3 bases at V and 8 bases at J, with 13 bases between. CDR3 length equals 13 residues. Looked up from germline, CDR1 is MNHNS and CDR2 is SASEGT. The chain's CDR3 is CASSDTGLGGYTF. The DNA of the CDR3 is TGTGCCAGCAGTGATACAGGATTGGGGGGCTACACCTTC.

Turning to this clone: One end of the junction does not line up with germline, which may come from a read error. V and J are TRBV7-9 and TRBJ2-1, with 7 bases matching TRBD1. The germline CDR1 and CDR2 sequences are SEHNR and FQNEAQ (reference sequence). The CDR3 extends over 14 amino acids. CDR3 in DNA: TGTGCCAGCTTCCGGGACAGCGTTTACAATGAGCGGTTCTTC. This encodes CASFRDSVYNERFF.

Points on this clone: Relative to the germline gene, one junction end is altered; a read error may explain this. This CDR3 is also generated by other DNA sequences in the sample. The CDR3: CASSQAGGATYEQYF. CDR3 coding DNA: TGCGCCAGCAGCCAGGCCGGAGGGGCGACCTACGAGCAATACTTC. The chain carries TRBV4-1 and TRBJ2-7; TRBD2 might be the D (6 bases). Germline V gene data show CDR1 as MGHRA and CDR2 as YSYEKL. The CDR3 length is 15 residues.

This chain uses TRBV28 with TRBJ2-1, with D uncertain. From germline, CDR1 is MDHEN and CDR2 SYDVKM. The CDR3 covers 16 residues. Trimming left V 1 base short and J 2 bases short, with 12 bases between. CDR3 in DNA: TGTGCCAGCAGTTTATTTGGGTCCGGAGCCTACAATGAGCAGTTCTTC. Protein product: CASSLFGSGAYNEQFF.

The CDR3 loop reads CASSIWAQLKINEQFF. The CDR3 nucleotides read TGTGCCAGCAGCATCTGGGCCCAACTCAAAATCAATGAGCAGTTCTTC. This chain joins TRBV5-6 and TRBJ2-1; unclear D gene. Germline values: CDR1 SGHDT, CDR2 YYEEEE. With 4 bases removed from V and 6 bases from J, the gap between germline ends came to 20 bases. This CDR3 region has 16 residues.

This chain joins TRBV28 and TRBJ2-5; D is ambiguous. Germline V lookup: CDR1 MDHEN, CDR2 SYDVKM. V lost 5 bases and J 1 base, leaving 11 bases between the germline ends. This CDR3 spans 14 amino acids. The CDR3: CASSPGPSQETQYF. The CDR3 nucleotides are TGTGCCAGCAGTCCCGGACCGAGCCAAGAGACCCAGTACTTC.

A single count supports this clone. The chain carries TRBV5-1 and TRBJ1-1; possibly TRBD1 for D (6 bases). Germline V lookup: CDR1 SGHRS, CDR2 YFSETQ. Trimming pared 6 bases from V and 1 base from J, leaving 10 bases between. This CDR3 contains 13 residues. The CDR3 DNA sequence: TGCGCCAGCACTCCGACAGGGAACACTGAAGCTTTCTTT. Protein sequence: CASTPTGNTEAFF.

V usage is TRBV20-1 and J usage is TRBJ2-7, with D possibly matching TRBD2 (6 bases). This CDR3 region has 11 residues. The ends were cut back, 3 bases at V and 7 bases at J, with 10 bases in the middle. Germline CDR1 reads DFQATT; CDR2 reads SNEGSKA (reference sequence). DNA of the CDR3: TGCAGTGCTAGCCTCCGGGGGGAGCAGTACTTC. Encoded protein: CSASLRGEQYF.

The V and J genes are TRBV6-1 and TRBJ1-4; D is undetermined. V was shortened by 5 bases and J by 0 bases, with 19 bases between the two germline ends. The CDR3 has 18 amino acids. The germline V gene has CDR1 MNHNS and CDR2 SASEGT. The CDR3 nucleotides are TGTGCCAGCAGTCAAGGAGGGCACAAGCTTGCAACTAATGAAAAACTGTTTTTT. Its translation is CASSQGGHKLATNEKLFF.

The CDR3 nucleotides read TGTGCCAGCAGCGTAGACCCCGGGGGGGCTAGCTCTGGGGCCAACGTCCTGACTTTC. Translating gives CASSVDPGGASSGANVLTF. The V gene is TRBV9, the J gene TRBJ2-6; TRBD2 matches 8 bases. V lost 0 bases, J lost 0 bases, and 8 bases stayed unmatched. CDR3 size: 19 residues. Germline V gene data show CDR1 as SGDLS and CDR2 as YYNGEE.